This T cell receptor beta chain emerged from a study of post-analysis software for immune sequencing data. Study information: There were relapsing-remitting, secondary progressive and progressive-relapsing multiple sclerosis among the disease courses included. Study findings and constraints: Patients showed TRBV5-6, TRBV5-1 and TRBV20-1 among a handful of TRBV segments more frequent than in controls. Controls had significantly higher normalized Chao1 diversity than multiple sclerosis patients.

A note on this clonotype: The antigen remains undetermined.

Prepared TCR beta cDNA libraries contained unique molecular identifiers. Via MiXCR, TCRdb re-called the PCR reads, giving one row per CDR3 protein. The sample lists more than 500,000 distinct CDR3 sequences; around 36% were seen once. V lost 4 bases, J lost 7 bases, and 18 bases lay in between. The CDR3 spans 15 residues. The germline V gene has CDR1 SGHDT and CDR2 YYEEEE. The material sequenced was blood. This TCR was recovered from a girl between 2 and 17 years old with multiple sclerosis. The J gene is TRBJ1-5, the V gene TRBV5-6; a weak D match, TRBD1 (6 bases). The chain's CDR3 is CASSPWGAWGQPQHF. In DNA, the CDR3 is TGTGCCAGCAGCCCGTGGGGGGCCTGGGGGCAGCCCCAGCATTTT. Full variable domain (outside the CDR3, taken from reference TRBV5-6 and TRBJ1-5): DAGVTQSPTHLIKTRGQQVTLRCSPKSGHDTVSWYQQALGQGPQFIFQYYEEEERQRGNFPDRFSGHQFPNYSSELNVNALLLGDSALYLCASSPWGAWGQPQHFGDGTRLSIL.